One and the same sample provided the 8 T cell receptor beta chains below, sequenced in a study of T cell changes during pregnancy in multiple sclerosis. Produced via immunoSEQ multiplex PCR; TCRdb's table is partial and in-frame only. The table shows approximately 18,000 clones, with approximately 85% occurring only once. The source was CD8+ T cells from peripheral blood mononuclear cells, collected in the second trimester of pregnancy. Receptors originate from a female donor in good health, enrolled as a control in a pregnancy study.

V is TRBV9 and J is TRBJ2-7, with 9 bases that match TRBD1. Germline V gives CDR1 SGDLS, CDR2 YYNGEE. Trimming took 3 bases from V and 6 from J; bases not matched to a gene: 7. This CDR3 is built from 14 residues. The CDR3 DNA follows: TGTGCCAGCAGCGAGGGGGACAGGGTGCCCGAGCAGTACTTC. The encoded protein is CASSEGDRVPEQYF.

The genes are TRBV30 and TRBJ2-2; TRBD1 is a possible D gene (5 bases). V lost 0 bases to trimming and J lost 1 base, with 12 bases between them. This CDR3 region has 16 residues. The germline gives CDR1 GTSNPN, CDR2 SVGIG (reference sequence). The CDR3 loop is CAWSVLPGLNTGELFF. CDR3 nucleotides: TGTGCCTGGAGTGTACTACCAGGGCTGAACACCGGGGAGCTGTTTTTT.

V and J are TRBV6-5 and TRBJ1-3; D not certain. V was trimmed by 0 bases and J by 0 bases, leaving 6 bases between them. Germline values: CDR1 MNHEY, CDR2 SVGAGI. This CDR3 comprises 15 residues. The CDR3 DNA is TGTGCCAGCAGTTACTCTTACAGCTCTGGAAACACCATATATTTT. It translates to CASSYSYSSGNTIYF.

DNA for the CDR3: TGTGCCAGCAGTCTGGGCACGAACACTGAAGCTTTCTTT. This encodes CASSLGTNTEAFF. The V gene is TRBV6-5, the J gene TRBJ1-1, with D uncertain. Trimming took off 5 bases at V and 1 base at J, with 8 bases between the two ends. Germline CDR1 and CDR2: MNHEY and SVGAGI. There are 13 residues in the CDR3.

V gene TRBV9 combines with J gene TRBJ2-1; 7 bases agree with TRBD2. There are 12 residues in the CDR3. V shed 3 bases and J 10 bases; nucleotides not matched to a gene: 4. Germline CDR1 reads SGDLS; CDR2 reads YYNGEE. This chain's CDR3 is CASSGTRGEQFF. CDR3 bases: TGTGCCAGCAGCGGGACTAGAGGCGAGCAGTTCTTC.

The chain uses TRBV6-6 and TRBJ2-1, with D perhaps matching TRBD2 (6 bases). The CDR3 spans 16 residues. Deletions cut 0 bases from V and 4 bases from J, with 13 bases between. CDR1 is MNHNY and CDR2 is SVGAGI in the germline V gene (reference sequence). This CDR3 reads CASSYSLEGMYNEQFF. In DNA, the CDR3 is TGTGCCAGCAGTTACTCGTTGGAGGGAATGTACAATGAGCAGTTCTTC.

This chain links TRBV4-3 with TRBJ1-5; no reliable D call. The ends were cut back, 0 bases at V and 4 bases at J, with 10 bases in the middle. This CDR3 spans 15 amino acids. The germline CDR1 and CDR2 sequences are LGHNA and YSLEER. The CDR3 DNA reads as TGCGCCAGCAGCCAAGATCGGAGTTCTAATCAGCCCCAGCATTTT. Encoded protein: CASSQDRSSNQPQHF.

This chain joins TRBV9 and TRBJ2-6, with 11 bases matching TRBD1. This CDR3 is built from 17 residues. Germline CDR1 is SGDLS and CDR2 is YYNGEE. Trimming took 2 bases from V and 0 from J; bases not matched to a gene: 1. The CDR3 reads CASSVGTGGSGANVLTF. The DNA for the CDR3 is TGTGCCAGCAGCGTCGGGACAGGGGGCTCTGGGGCCAACGTCCTGACTTTC.